This entry lists 14 T cell receptor beta chains sequenced from one sample in a study of control samples from healthy donors and cancer patients. Profiling relied on immunoSEQ multiplex PCR, and the TCRdb table lists in-frame clones only, not all of them. Among fewer than 500,000 clones, approximately 90% were seen once, and the ten largest hold around 6.8%. Input material: PBMCs. The origin of the receptors is a man between 35 and 55 years old with head and neck cancer.

The chain is built from TRBV10-1 and TRBJ2-3; D unresolved. The CDR3 sequence is 15 residues long. Trimming left V 2 bases short and J 1 base short, with 10 bases between. Germline V CDR1 and CDR2: WNHNN, SYGVQD (reference sequence). The CDR3 here is CASSETEWGTDTQYF. The CDR3 coding sequence is TGCGCCAGCAGTGAGACCGAGTGGGGCACAGATACGCAGTATTTT.

The table lists this clone with a count of one. Mismatch with germline at one junction end may stem from a read error. This chain uses TRBV7-7 with TRBJ2-1, with D possibly called TRBD1 or TRBD2 (7 bases each). Germline V gene data show CDR1 as SSHAT and CDR2 as FNYEAQ (reference sequence). This CDR3 spans 15 amino acids. The CDR3 region has the DNA TGTGCTAGCAGTCCAGGGGGGGGGACCTACAATGAGCAGTTCTTC. Its protein product is CASSPGGGTYNEQFF.

The CDR3 loop is CASSPPGLALGNTGELFF. The CDR3 DNA follows: TGTGCCAGCTCACCACCGGGATTGGCGCTGGGGAACACCGGGGAGCTGTTTTTT. This rearrangement joins TRBV18 to TRBJ2-2; D is unclear. The CDR3 is 18 residues long. V was cut by 0 bases and J by 1 base, with 15 bases left in between. CDR1 is KGHSH and CDR2 is LQKENI in the germline V gene. Combining the CDR3 with reference TRBV18 and TRBJ2-2 gives the whole variable domain NAGVMQNPRHLVRRRGQEARLRCSPMKGHSHVYWYRQLPEEGLKFMVYLQKENIIDESGMPKERFSAEFPKEGPSILRIQQVVRGDSAAYFCASSPPGLALGNTGELFFGEGSRLTVL.

This chain uses TRBV10-3 with TRBJ2-7; 8 nucleotides agree with TRBD1. The V and J ends lost 3 bases and 0 bases, in that order; junction bases with no gene match: 1. The CDR3 sequence is 14 residues long. Germline CDR1 is ENHRY and CDR2 is SYGVKD. In DNA, the CDR3 is TGTGCCATCAGTGAAGACAGGGGCTCCTACGAGCAGTACTTC. Translation: CAISEDRGSYEQYF.

The V gene is TRBV7-2, the J gene TRBJ2-7; either TRBD1 or TRBD2 may fit D (5 bases each). CDR1 and CDR2 from the germline V gene are SGHTA and FQGNSA. V lost 5 bases to trimming and J lost 3 bases, with 17 bases between them. The CDR3 spans 15 residues. The CDR3 is CASSPRESRFYEQYF. The CDR3 nucleotides read TGTGCCAGCAGCCCCAGGGAGTCCCGCTTCTACGAGCAGTACTTC.

This chain connects TRBV21-1 to TRBJ2-2; the D segment call TRBD2 is taken from the table without a DNA check. TRBV21-1 is given as a pseudogene. The CDR3 has 17 amino acids. CDR3 nucleotide sequence: TGTGCCAGCAGCAAAGGGAGCGGGAGGGCGAGCACCGGGGAGCTGTTTTTT. Its translation: CASSKGSGRASTGELFF.

CDR3 loop: CASSLGTVNEKLFF. For the CDR3, the DNA is TGTGCCAGCAGCTTAGGGACAGTTAATGAAAAACTGTTTTTT. The chain uses TRBV11-2 and TRBJ1-4, with D possibly matching TRBD1 (6 bases). Per germline, CDR1 SGHAT and CDR2 FQNNGV. The CDR3 consists of 14 residues. Trimming cost V 1 base and J 4 bases, with 7 bases left between them.

This clone appeared a few times. This chain connects TRBV6-2 or TRBV6-3 to TRBJ1-5, with 10 bases lining up with TRBD1. V trimming: 0 bases; J trimming: 1 base; junction bases outside the gene matches: 15. CDR1 and CDR2 from the germline V gene are MNHEY and SVGEGT. There are 21 residues in the CDR3. Here the CDR3 DNA reads TGTGCCAGCAGTTACTCAGTTTCTTTGACAGGGGGCTTGGTGAGCAATCAGCCCCAGCATTTT. Protein product: CASSYSVSLTGGLVSNQPQHF.

V gene TRBV6-2 or TRBV6-3 combines with J gene TRBJ2-7; no clear D. V dropped 6 bases and J dropped 2 bases, with 17 bases sitting between them. Germline CDR1 and CDR2: MNHEY and SVGEGT. CDR3 length: 15 residues. CDR3 loop: CASSPRSDPTYEQYF. In DNA form, the CDR3 reads TGTGCCAGCAGCCCCCGGTCAGACCCCACCTACGAGCAGTACTTC.

This clone was observed a single time. This chain uses TRBV5-1 with TRBJ1-2; possible D gene TRBD1, 6 bases. Germline loops: CDR1 SGHRS, CDR2 YFSETQ. This CDR3 contains 15 residues. Trimming took 0 bases from V and 2 from J, leaving 11 bases between them. In DNA form, the CDR3 reads TGCGCCAGCAGCTTGGTGGACAGCGCGAACTATGGCTACACCTTC. Residues: CASSLVDSANYGYTF.

The chain has TRBV29-1 and TRBJ2-3, with D possibly being TRBD2 (5 bases). CDR3 length: 14 amino acids. The V end was cut by 7 bases, the J end by 2 bases, with 16 bases between. CDR1 is SQVTM, CDR2 ANQGSEA, per germline. Here the CDR3 reads CSADSWVDTDTQYF. CDR3 coding DNA: TGCAGCGCGGACTCTTGGGTTGACACAGATACGCAGTATTTT.

The J gene is TRBJ2-7, the V gene TRBV6-5, with D hard to call. From germline, CDR1 is MNHEY and CDR2 SVGAGI. There are 14 residues in the CDR3. V was pared by 0 bases and J by 2 bases, with 8 bases between. Here the CDR3 reads CASSYSRRAYEQYF. The CDR3 nucleotides are TGTGCCAGCAGTTACTCGAGACGGGCCTACGAGCAGTACTTC.

V is TRBV4-2 and J is TRBJ2-7; 7 positions match TRBD2. With 0 bases clipped from V and 2 bases from J, the junction kept 7 bases outside the gene matches. CDR1 is LGHNA and CDR2 is YNFKEQ in the germline V gene. The CDR3 loop spans 16 amino acids. In nucleotides, the CDR3 is TGTGCCAGCAGCCAAGATCCAGCGGGAAGGACCTACGAGCAGTACTTC. Amino acid sequence: CASSQDPAGRTYEQYF.

The chain carries TRBV4-1 and TRBJ2-1; D not resolved. CDR1 is MGHRA, CDR2 YSYEKL, per germline. The CDR3 consists of 15 residues. Between the trimmed V and J ends, which lost 1 base and 4 bases, there was a span of 11 bases. The CDR3 is CASSQGRSVYNEQFF. DNA of the CDR3: TGCGCCAGCAGCCAAGGGCGTAGTGTTTACAATGAGCAGTTCTTC.